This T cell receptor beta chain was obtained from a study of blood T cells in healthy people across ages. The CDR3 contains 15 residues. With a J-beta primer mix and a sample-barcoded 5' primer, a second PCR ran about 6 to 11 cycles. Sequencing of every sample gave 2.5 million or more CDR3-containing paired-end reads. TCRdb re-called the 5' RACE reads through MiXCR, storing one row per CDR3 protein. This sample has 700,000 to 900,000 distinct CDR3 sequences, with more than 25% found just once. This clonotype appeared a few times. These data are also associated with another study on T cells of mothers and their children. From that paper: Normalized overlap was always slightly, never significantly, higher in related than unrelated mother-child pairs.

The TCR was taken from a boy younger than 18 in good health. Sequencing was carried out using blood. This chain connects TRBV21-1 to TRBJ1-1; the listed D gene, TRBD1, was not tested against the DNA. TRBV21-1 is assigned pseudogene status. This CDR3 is CASRSGARTNTEAFF. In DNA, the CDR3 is TGTGCCAGCAGATCAGGGGCCCGGACGAACACTGAAGCTTTCTTT.